This passage covers 14 T cell receptor beta chains from one sample sequenced in a study of T cells in Graves' hyperthyroidism and ophthalmopathy. Amplification of TCR beta CDR3 regions was performed using RNA transcripts as template. First-round RT-PCR with HTBI primers amplified the TCR CDR3 region. TCRdb processed the multiplex PCR reads anew with MiXCR; each CDR3 protein has one entry. The sample consists of about 590,000 distinct CDR3 sequences, 15% to 18% of them appearing once. Sequenced input: blood. The receptors shown here come from a woman aged 25 to 45 with Graves' hyperthyroidism.

This clonotype was counted at least ten times. The genes are TRBV14 and TRBJ2-1; 7 bases are a match to TRBD1. The CDR3 covers 15 residues. CDR1 SGHDN and CDR2 FVKESK come from the germline V gene. With V trimmed by 4 bases and J by 4 bases, 7 bases remained unmatched. The CDR3, as DNA: TGTGCCAGCAGCCTCCATAGCAGGGGGTACAATGAGCAGTTCTTC. This codes for CASSLHSRGYNEQFF. Complete variable domain (other parts from reference TRBV14 and TRBJ2-1): EAGVTQFPSHSVIEKGQTVTLRCDPISGHDNLYWYRRVMGKEIKFLLHFVKESKQDESGMPNNRFLAERTGGTYSTLKVQPAELEDSGVYFCASSLHSRGYNEQFFGPGTRLTVL.

This clonotype was recorded many times. The chain employs TRBV7-2 and TRBJ2-1; D is perhaps TRBD1 or TRBD2 (5 bases each). Looked up from germline, CDR1 is SGHTA and CDR2 is FQGNSA. The germline V and J ends were trimmed by 1 base and 3 bases, with 16 bases remaining between them. The CDR3 extends over 17 amino acids. The CDR3 nucleotides read TGTGCCAGCAGCTTAGAGGGGCTAGCCCCGGACTACAATGAGCAGTTCTTC. This sequence encodes CASSLEGLAPDYNEQFF.

This clonotype was recorded many times. The J gene is TRBJ2-1, the V gene TRBV20-1, with TRBD1 matching 8 bases. The germline CDR1 and CDR2 sequences are DFQATT and SNEGSKA (reference sequence). CDR3 length: 13 residues. V shed 6 bases and J 7 bases; nucleotides not matched to a gene: 8. The CDR3 DNA reads as TGCAGTGCCCCGGGACAGGCTCTTAATGAGCAGTTCTTC. It codes for CSAPGQALNEQFF.

This clonotype was counted many times. The V gene is TRBV6-1, the J gene TRBJ1-1, with TRBD1 matching 8 bases. This CDR3 contains 13 residues. Per germline, CDR1 MNHNS and CDR2 SASEGT. J was trimmed by 4 bases and V by 6 bases; bases with no gene match: 4. Here the CDR3 reads CASRRQGITEAFF. The CDR3 DNA reads TGTGCCAGCAGAAGACAGGGGATCACTGAAGCTTTCTTT.

The V call is TRBV18, the J call TRBJ2-5; TRBD2 might be the D (5 bases). Trimming shortened V by 3 bases and J by 3 bases, and 17 bases separated the two germline ends. The CDR3 is made up of 16 amino acids. Germline V gene data show CDR1 as KGHSH and CDR2 as LQKENI. The CDR3 DNA reads as TGTGCCAGCTCACCCGATCGCGGCTTGGGAGAAGAGACCCAGTACTTC. It encodes CASSPDRGLGEETQYF.

This clonotype has ten or more counts. The chain uses TRBV27 and TRBJ2-1, with TRBD1 matching 8 bases. Germline V gene sequence: CDR1 MNHEY, CDR2 SMNVEV (reference sequence). This CDR3 has 20 residues. J lost 0 bases, V lost 3 bases, and 16 bases had no gene match. The CDR3 here is CASSFSGTGLPDDSYNEQFF. The DNA for the CDR3 is TGTGCCAGCAGTTTCTCGGGGACAGGACTACCGGACGACTCCTACAATGAGCAGTTCTTC.

This clonotype was detected only a few times. V usage is TRBV10-3 and J usage is TRBJ2-4; D uncertain. CDR1 and CDR2 from the germline V gene are ENHRY and SYGVKD. CDR3 size: 16 residues. Trimming removed 10 bases at V and 1 base at J, with 20 bases between. CDR3 coding DNA: TGTGCCACGCAGGATAGTGATCGGGTGGCCAAAAACATTCAGTACTTC. Protein product: CATQDSDRVAKNIQYF.

CDR3 DNA sequence: TGTGCCAGCAGCCAAGCCCACAGGGGGCGCGGGTATGGCTACACCTTC. Encoded protein: CASSQAHRGRGYGYTF. This rearrangement joins TRBV14 to TRBJ1-2; 9 positions agree with TRBD1. Germline V gene lookup returns CDR1 SGHDN and CDR2 FVKESK. The CDR3 is 16 amino acids. The junction had 8 bases not matched to a gene; V was cut back by 1 base and J by 5 bases.

This clonotype has only a few counts. The chain links TRBV4-1 to TRBJ1-5; 12 positions agree with TRBD1. V shed 1 base, J shed 7 bases, and the junction held 11 bases outside the gene matches. In germline, CDR1 is MGHRA, CDR2 YSYEKL. The CDR3 runs to 18 residues. In DNA form, the CDR3 reads TGCGCCAGCAGCCAAGCGTTCGGGGACAGGGGGCGTCAGCAGCCCCAGCATTTT. Its protein product is CASSQAFGDRGRQQPQHF.

This clonotype was counted ten times or more. The gene calls are TRBV11-2 and TRBJ1-2, with TRBD1 matching 7 bases. Germline V lookup: CDR1 SGHAT, CDR2 FQNNGV. V shed 5 bases, J shed 8 bases, and the junction held 8 bases outside the gene matches. There are 13 residues in the CDR3. CDR3 nucleotides: TGTGCCAGCAGCCCCCGGGACAGTCGAGGCTACACCTTC. Translated: CASSPRDSRGYTF.

This clonotype was found many times. V usage is TRBV7-3 and J usage is TRBJ2-3; D possibly uses TRBD1 or TRBD2 (5 bases each). Trimming took off 5 bases at V and 1 base at J, with 16 bases between the two ends. The CDR3 contains 16 residues. Germline CDR1 and CDR2: SGHTA and FQGTGA. CDR3 in DNA: TGTGCCAGCAGCCAGGCTCGGGGCGGCCGCACAGATACGCAGTATTTT. Encoded protein: CASSQARGGRTDTQYF.

Details on this clonotype: One end of the junction does not line up with germline, which may come from a read error. The genes are TRBV9 and TRBJ2-5; D not certain. CDR3 length: 14 amino acids. From germline, CDR1 is SGDLS and CDR2 YYNGEE. The CDR3 reads CASSATSNKETQYF. CDR3 sequence (DNA): TGTGCCAGCAGCGCGACATCAAACAAGGAGACCCAATACTTC.

V gene TRBV7-3 combines with J gene TRBJ2-3; 11 nucleotides line up with TRBD2. V shed 6 bases and J 7 bases; nucleotides not matched to a gene: 9. CDR3 length: 15 residues. The V gene's germline CDR1 is SGHTA and CDR2 FQGTGA. Here the CDR3 reads CASSPSSGRSNTQYF. CDR3 DNA: TGTGCCAGCAGTCCGTCTAGCGGGAGGTCTAATACGCAGTATTTT. Supplemented by reference TRBV7-3 and TRBJ2-3, the full variable domain reads GAGVSQTPSNKVTEKGKYVELRCDPISGHTALYWYRQSLGQGPEFLIYFQGTGAADDSGLPNDRFFAVRPEGSVSTLKIQRTERGDSAVYLCASSPSSGRSNTQYFGPGTRLTVL.

In this sample, this clonotype turned up many times. V and J are TRBV18 and TRBJ2-7; D is tentatively TRBD1 or TRBD2 (5 bases each). CDR1 is KGHSH, CDR2 LQKENI, per germline. CDR3 size: 14 residues. The V gene lost 2 bases and the J gene lost 2 bases, with 10 bases spanning the gap. The CDR3 loop is CASSPMGDPYEQYF. The CDR3 coding sequence is TGTGCCAGCTCACCAATGGGGGACCCCTACGAGCAGTACTTC.